Following are 30 T cell receptor beta chains from one sample sequenced in a study of blood T cell repertoires in COVID-19. Assay used: immunoSEQ multiplex PCR; TCRdb lists only in-frame clones, some missing. The sample has approximately 500,000 clones, roughly 91% seen once. Sequenced material: peripheral blood. Every receptor here comes from a woman in her forties or fifties with COVID-19, enrolled during active disease.

The chain couples TRBV13 to TRBJ1-1; D gene unclear. The CDR3 sequence is 14 residues long. The germline CDR1 and CDR2 sequences are PRHDT and FYEKMQ (reference sequence). Trimming cost V 0 bases and J 6 bases, with 11 bases left between them. This CDR3 reads CASSLGGATSEAFF. As DNA, the CDR3 is TGTGCCAGCAGCTTAGGTGGAGCAACTTCTGAAGCTTTCTTT.

The chain is built from TRBV2 and TRBJ2-3, with D tentatively TRBD1 (6 bases). This CDR3 is 14 amino acids long. V lost 3 bases and J 4 bases, leaving 11 bases between the germline ends. Germline lookup yields CDR1 SNHLY and CDR2 FYNNEI. The CDR3 DNA follows: TGTGCCAGCAGTGATCAGGGGCTATCAGATACGCAGTATTTT. As protein: CASSDQGLSDTQYF.

CDR3 sequence (DNA): TGTGCCTGGTTCTACAAGGCGGAGGGTGGCTACACCTTC. Amino acids: CAWFYKAEGGYTF. This chain uses TRBV30 with TRBJ1-2; D is unresolved. Germline V CDR1 and CDR2: GTSNPN, SVGIG (reference sequence). The CDR3 covers 13 residues. With 5 bases removed from V and 7 bases from J, the gap between germline ends came to 17 bases.

This chain joins TRBV9 and TRBJ2-2, with TRBD2 identical over 7 bases. Losses at the gene ends were 0 bases for V and 8 bases for J; bases not matched to a gene: 4. CDR3 length: 14 residues. Germline CDR1 and CDR2: SGDLS and YYNGEE. CDR3 sequence: CASSVGLAMGELFF. As DNA, the CDR3 is TGTGCCAGCAGCGTAGGACTAGCAATGGGGGAGCTGTTTTTT.

This chain uses TRBV7-9 with TRBJ2-7; no firm D call. Germline assignment: CDR1 SEHNR and CDR2 FQNEAQ (reference sequence). The CDR3 is 14 amino acids. Trimming removed 5 bases from V and 0 bases from J, with 11 bases in between. The chain's CDR3 is CASSHRQSSYEQYF. CDR3 DNA sequence: TGTGCCAGCAGCCACCGACAATCCTCCTACGAGCAGTACTTC.

This clone came up once. The rearrangement links TRBV5-4 to TRBJ2-5; the D is unclear. V dropped 0 bases and J dropped 5 bases, with 5 bases sitting between them. CDR1 SGHNT and CDR2 YYREEE come from the germline V gene (reference sequence). The CDR3 sequence is 12 residues long. CDR3 in amino acids: CASSLVGETQYF. The CDR3 nucleotides are TGTGCCAGCAGCTTGGTTGGCGAGACCCAGTACTTC.

V is TRBV7-9 and J is TRBJ2-1, with 7 bases lining up with TRBD1. Germline V CDR1 and CDR2: SEHNR, FQNEAQ (reference sequence). J lost 4 bases, V lost 6 bases, and 6 bases had no gene match. This CDR3 is 14 amino acids long. The CDR3 DNA sequence: TGTGCCAGCAGAGGGACAGAGAGTTACAATGAGCAGTTCTTC. Amino acid sequence: CASRGTESYNEQFF.

This clone was seen a single time. The chain joins TRBV9 to TRBJ2-7; 11 bases are shared with TRBD2. V lost 3 bases, J lost 4 bases, and 9 bases stayed unmatched. The CDR3 runs to 16 residues. Germline values: CDR1 SGDLS, CDR2 YYNGEE. The CDR3 reads CASSGSAGTSGYEQYF. CDR3 bases: TGTGCCAGCAGCGGCAGTGCCGGGACTAGCGGATACGAGCAGTACTTC.

In this sample, this clone turned up once. The J gene is TRBJ1-6, the V gene TRBV5-1, with 7 bases matching TRBD1. V shed 0 bases, J shed 6 bases, and the junction held 3 bases outside the gene matches. The CDR3 consists of 15 residues. CDR1 is SGHRS and CDR2 is YFSETQ in the germline V gene. This CDR3 is CASSLEGQSNSPLHF. CDR3 coding DNA: TGCGCCAGCAGCTTGGAGGGACAGAGTAATTCACCCCTCCACTTT.

J is TRBJ2-5 and V is TRBV7-8; 10 bases are a match to TRBD2. J lost 4 bases, V lost 6 bases, and 8 bases had no gene match. The CDR3 is made up of 15 amino acids. Germline V gene data show CDR1 as SGHVS and CDR2 as FQNEAQ. The CDR3 region has the DNA TGTGCCAGCAGTAACAGCGGGGGGGTAGGAGAGACCCAGTACTTC. Amino acid sequence: CASSNSGGVGETQYF.

On this clone itself: This CDR3 is also generated by other DNA sequences in the sample. The chain joins TRBV12-3 or TRBV12-4 to TRBJ1-1; TRBD1 is a possible D gene (6 bases). The CDR3 extends over 12 amino acids. The V and J ends lost 6 bases and 5 bases respectively, with 10 bases between them. The CDR3 DNA sequence: TGTGCCAGCAGCTTGGGACAAACTGAAGCTTTCTTT. The encoded protein is CASSLGQTEAFF.

J is TRBJ1-1 and V is TRBV6-2 or TRBV6-3, with D tentatively TRBD1 (5 bases). This CDR3 spans 13 amino acids. Germline values: CDR1 MNHEY, CDR2 SVGEGT. With 0 bases removed from V and 11 bases from J, the gap between germline ends came to 13 bases. In DNA, the CDR3 is TGTGCCAGCAGTTACTCGAGCGACAGAGTGGCTTTCTTT. Its translation: CASSYSSDRVAFF.

V usage is TRBV7-9 and J usage is TRBJ2-1; TRBD1 is a possible D gene (5 bases). Germline V gene data show CDR1 as SEHNR and CDR2 as FQNEAQ (reference sequence). The CDR3 contains 14 residues. V was trimmed by 3 bases and J by 6 bases, leaving 12 bases between them. This CDR3 is CASSFRRQSNEQFF. CDR3 coding DNA: TGTGCCAGCAGCTTTAGGAGACAGTCCAATGAGCAGTTCTTC. The whole variable domain, remainder taken from reference TRBV7-9 and TRBJ2-1, is DTGVSQNPRHKITKRGQNVTFRCDPISEHNRLYWYRQTLGQGPEFLTYFQNEAQLEKSRLLSDRFSAERPKGSFSTLEIQRTEQGDSAMYLCASSFRRQSNEQFFGPGTRLTVL.

This clone was found once. CDR3 in DNA: TGTGCCAGCAGCCTGACAGGGTTCGGTCGCCCTTTCTTT. Residues: CASSLTGFGRPFF. This chain uses TRBV12-3 or TRBV12-4 with TRBJ1-1; 7 bases line up with TRBD1. The trim removed 6 bases at V and 12 bases at J, leaving 13 bases unmatched. This CDR3 has 13 residues.

Written as DNA, the CDR3 is TGTGCCAGCAGTGCGGGGGGCGGGTACAATGAGCAGTTCTTC. Protein product: CASSAGGGYNEQFF. J is TRBJ2-1 and V is TRBV27; 8 nucleotides match TRBD2. Looked up from germline, CDR1 is MNHEY and CDR2 is SMNVEV (reference sequence). Trimming took 5 bases from V and 4 from J; bases not matched to a gene: 4. The CDR3 loop spans 14 amino acids.

V usage is TRBV5-1 and J usage is TRBJ2-3; the match to TRBD2 covers 9 bases. This CDR3 has 15 residues. With 2 bases clipped from V and 2 bases from J, the junction kept 3 bases outside the gene matches. CDR1 and CDR2 from the germline V gene are SGHRS and YFSETQ. The CDR3 DNA follows: TGCGCCAGCAGCTTCGGCGGGGGGGACACAGATACGCAGTATTTT. It specifies CASSFGGGDTDTQYF.

This chain uses TRBV4-1 with TRBJ1-6; D is unresolved. The CDR3 is 14 residues long. The germline CDR1 and CDR2 sequences are MGHRA and YSYEKL. V was cut by 2 bases and J by 7 bases, with 9 bases left in between. The CDR3 protein is CASSQREGNSPLHF. As DNA, the CDR3 is TGCGCCAGCAGCCAACGGGAAGGGAATTCACCCCTCCACTTT.

This rearrangement joins TRBV7-9 to TRBJ1-1; weak D call: TRBD1 (6 bases). The CDR3 totals 13 residues. Germline V gene lookup returns CDR1 SEHNR and CDR2 FQNEAQ (reference sequence). The V and J ends lost 1 base and 7 bases respectively, with 10 bases between them. CDR3 coding DNA: TGTGCCAGCAGCTTAGGAGACAGGCTTGAAGCTTTCTTT. This encodes CASSLGDRLEAFF. Combining the CDR3 with reference TRBV7-9 and TRBJ1-1 gives the whole variable domain DTGVSQNPRHKITKRGQNVTFRCDPISEHNRLYWYRQTLGQGPEFLTYFQNEAQLEKSRLLSDRFSAERPKGSFSTLEIQRTEQGDSAMYLCASSLGDRLEAFFGQGTRLTVV.

This clone has just a few counts. The gene calls are TRBV3-1 (or the pseudogene TRBV3-2) and TRBJ1-2; TRBD1 agrees at 8 bases. Germline CDR1 and CDR2: LGHDT and YNNKEL (reference sequence). V was pared by 4 bases and J by 7 bases, with 5 bases of the junction left unmatched. The CDR3 is made up of 13 amino acids. CDR3 loop: CASSLGQGRGYTF. In DNA, the CDR3 is TGTGCCAGCAGCCTTGGACAGGGCCGTGGCTACACCTTC.

J is TRBJ2-7 and V is TRBV7-6, with 12 bases lining up with TRBD1. Germline V gives CDR1 SGHVS, CDR2 FNYEAQ. V shed 5 bases, J shed 6 bases, and the junction held 8 bases outside the gene matches. This CDR3 contains 15 residues. The CDR3 here is CASSPRGTGGFEQYF. Here the CDR3 DNA reads TGTGCCAGCAGCCCTCGGGGGACAGGGGGCTTCGAGCAGTACTTC.

The chain links TRBV3-1 (or the pseudogene TRBV3-2) to TRBJ2-7; D not resolved. V was cut by 4 bases and J by 0 bases, with 7 bases left in between. Germline CDR1 and CDR2: LGHDT and YNNKEL (reference sequence). The CDR3 sequence is 13 residues long. The CDR3: CASSLLSSYEQYF. CDR3 in DNA: TGTGCCAGCAGCCTCCTGTCCTCCTACGAGCAGTACTTC.

The V call is TRBV7-2, the J call TRBJ1-2; the D is unclear. Germline CDR1 reads SGHTA; CDR2 reads FQGNSA. This CDR3 is 14 amino acids long. With 6 bases removed from V and 4 bases from J, the gap between germline ends came to 15 bases. The CDR3 nucleotides are TGTGCCAGCAGGCAACCAACAAGCGCCTATGGCTACACCTTC. Translating gives CASRQPTSAYGYTF.

The rearrangement uses TRBV6-9 and TRBJ2-2; D not resolved. V gave up 4 bases and J gave up 9 bases, with 12 bases separating them. Germline assignment: CDR1 MNHGY and CDR2 SVAAGI. The CDR3 consists of 13 residues. The CDR3 loop reads CASSCRCRRELFF. CDR3 in DNA: TGTGCCAGCAGTTGCAGATGTCGCCGGGAGCTGTTTTTT.

The chain employs TRBV3-1 (or the pseudogene TRBV3-2) and TRBJ2-3; no firm D call. V lost 4 bases to trimming and J lost 6 bases, with 11 bases between them. This CDR3 is built from 13 residues. Germline lookup yields CDR1 LGHDT and CDR2 YNNKEL (reference sequence). CDR3 coding DNA: TGTGCCAGCAGCCGTTCATCGAGGGATACGCAGTATTTT. It is translated as CASSRSSRDTQYF.

This clone has only one observation. The chain employs TRBV19 and TRBJ2-3; 16 nucleotides line up with TRBD2. Losses at the gene ends were 11 bases for V and 3 bases for J; bases not matched to a gene: 8. The CDR3 spans 16 residues. Germline V CDR1 and CDR2: LNHDA, SQIVND (reference sequence). As DNA, the CDR3 is TGTGCCCCTACCGGGACTAGCGGGGGGGCGACAGATACGCAGTATTTT. Protein product: CAPTGTSGGATDTQYF.

This clone came up a few times. V and J are TRBV19 and TRBJ1-2; D perhaps matches TRBD1 (5 bases). CDR3 length: 13 amino acids. The V end lost 6 bases, the J end lost 6 bases, and 14 bases lay between the germline ends. Germline V CDR1 and CDR2: LNHDA, SQIVND (reference sequence). This CDR3 reads CASRSYARDGYTF. The DNA for the CDR3 is TGTGCCAGTAGGTCCTACGCCAGGGATGGCTACACCTTC.

The chain recombines TRBV11-3 with TRBJ1-3; D is possibly TRBD1 (5 bases). CDR1 and CDR2 from the germline V gene are SGHNT and YENEEA. The germline V and J ends were trimmed by 8 bases and 0 bases, with 8 bases remaining between them. The length of the CDR3 is 13 residues. CDR3 amino acids: CASSRGSGNTIYF. The CDR3 region has the DNA TGTGCCAGCTCAAGGGGCTCTGGAAACACCATATATTTT. Looking up the rest from reference TRBV11-3 and TRBJ1-3 gives the full variable domain: EAGVVQSPRYKIIEKKQPVAFWCNPISGHNTLYWYLQNLGQGPELLIRYENEEAVDDSQLPKDRFSAERLKGVDSTLKIQPAELGDSAVYLCASSRGSGNTIYFGEGSWLTVV.

The chain carries TRBV19 and TRBJ2-1; the D is unclear. The CDR3 loop spans 15 amino acids. CDR1 is LNHDA, CDR2 SQIVND, per germline (reference sequence). V was cut by 1 base and J by 8 bases, with 15 bases left in between. The CDR3 region is CASSIGSSLGDEQFF. CDR3 bases: TGTGCCAGTAGTATAGGCAGCTCGCTAGGCGATGAGCAGTTCTTC.

J is TRBJ1-2 and V is TRBV18, with D tentatively TRBD1 (6 bases). CDR1 and CDR2 from the germline V gene are KGHSH and LQKENI. Trimming left V 3 bases short and J 7 bases short, with 12 bases between. The CDR3 covers 13 residues. CDR3 region: CASSPDGGGGYTF. The CDR3 coding sequence is TGTGCCAGCTCACCGGATGGGGGCGGTGGCTACACCTTC.

The J gene is TRBJ1-2, the V gene TRBV6-1; maybe TRBD1 (5 bases). Germline V CDR1 and CDR2: MNHNS, SASEGT. V lost 3 bases to trimming and J lost 8 bases, with 10 bases between them. This CDR3 has 12 amino acids. The CDR3 DNA is TGTGCCAGCAGTGAGGGGCCTAAAGGCTACACCTTC. This translates into CASSEGPKGYTF.